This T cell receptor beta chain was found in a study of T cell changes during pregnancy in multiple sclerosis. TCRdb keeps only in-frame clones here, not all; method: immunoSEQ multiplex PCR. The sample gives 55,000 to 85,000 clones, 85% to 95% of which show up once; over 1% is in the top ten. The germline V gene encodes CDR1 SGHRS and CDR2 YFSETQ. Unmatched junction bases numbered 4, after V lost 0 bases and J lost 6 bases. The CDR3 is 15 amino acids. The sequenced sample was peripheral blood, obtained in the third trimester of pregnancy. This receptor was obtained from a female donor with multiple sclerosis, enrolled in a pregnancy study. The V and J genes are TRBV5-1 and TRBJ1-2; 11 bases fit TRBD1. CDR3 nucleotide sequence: TGCGCCAGCAGCTTGGTGGGGACAGGGGGAGATGGCTACACCTTC. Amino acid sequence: CASSLVGTGGDGYTF.